Sequencing of this T cell receptor beta chain was carried out in a study of shared clonotypes between healthy human individuals. Study-wide context: Each donor had three CD4 naive, three CD4 memory, two CD8 naive and one CD8 memory plate.

The assay was carried out at the deep level. Only in-frame clones appear in the TCRdb table, and some are missing; sequencing was by immunoSEQ multiplex PCR. Here the sample spans approximately 650,000 clones, 95% being singletons. Study-level results: An anticipated effect of sequencing depth on clonotype sharing among donors was recognized.

Cells designated naive CD8 were CD45RO-negative and were positively selected for CCR7, with terminally differentiated effector memory CD45RA+ cells excluded. About this clone: Its matching antigen is unknown.

The CDR3 is made up of 15 amino acids. Germline values: CDR1 SGHDT, CDR2 YYEEEE. After removal of 0 bases from V and 4 bases from J, the junction contained 2 bases not matched to a gene. The source material was naive CD8+ T cells sorted from blood. This sequence joins TRBV5-6 and TRBJ2-1, with 9 bases matching TRBD2. This TCR came from a woman aged 25 to 39 in good health. CDR3 in amino acids: CASSLGLAGYNEQFF. The CDR3 nucleotides are TGTGCCAGCAGCTTGGGGCTAGCGGGGTACAATGAGCAGTTCTTC.